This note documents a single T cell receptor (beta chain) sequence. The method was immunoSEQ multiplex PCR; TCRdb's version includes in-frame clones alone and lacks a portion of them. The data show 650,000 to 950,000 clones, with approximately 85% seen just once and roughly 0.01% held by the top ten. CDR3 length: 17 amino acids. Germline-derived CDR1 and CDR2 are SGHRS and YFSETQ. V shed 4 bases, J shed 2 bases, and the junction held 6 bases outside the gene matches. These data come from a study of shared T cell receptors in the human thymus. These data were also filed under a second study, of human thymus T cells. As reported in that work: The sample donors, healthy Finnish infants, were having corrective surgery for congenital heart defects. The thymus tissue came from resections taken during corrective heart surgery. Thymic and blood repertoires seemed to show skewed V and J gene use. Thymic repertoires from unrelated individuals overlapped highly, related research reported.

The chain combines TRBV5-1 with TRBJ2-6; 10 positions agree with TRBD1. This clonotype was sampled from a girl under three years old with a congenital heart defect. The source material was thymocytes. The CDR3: CASSLRDRGTGANVLTF. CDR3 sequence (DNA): TGCGCCAGCAGCCTCCGGGACAGGGGTACTGGGGCCAACGTCCTGACTTTC.